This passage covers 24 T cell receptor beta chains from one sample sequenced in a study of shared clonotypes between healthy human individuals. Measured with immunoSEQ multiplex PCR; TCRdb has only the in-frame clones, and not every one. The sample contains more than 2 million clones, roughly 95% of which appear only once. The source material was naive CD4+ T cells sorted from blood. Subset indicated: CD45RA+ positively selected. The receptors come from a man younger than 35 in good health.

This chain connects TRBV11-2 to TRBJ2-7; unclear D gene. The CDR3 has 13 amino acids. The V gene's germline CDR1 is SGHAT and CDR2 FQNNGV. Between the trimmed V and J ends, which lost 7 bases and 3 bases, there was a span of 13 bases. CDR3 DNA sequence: TGTGCCAGCACCCCGGACGGAAACTACGAGCAGTACTTC. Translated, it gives CASTPDGNYEQYF.

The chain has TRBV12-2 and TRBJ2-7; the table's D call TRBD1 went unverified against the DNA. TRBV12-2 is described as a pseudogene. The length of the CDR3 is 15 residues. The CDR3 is CASRLAGQGFSEQYF. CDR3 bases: TGTGCAAGTCGCTTAGCGGGGCAGGGTTTTTCCGAGCAGTACTTC.

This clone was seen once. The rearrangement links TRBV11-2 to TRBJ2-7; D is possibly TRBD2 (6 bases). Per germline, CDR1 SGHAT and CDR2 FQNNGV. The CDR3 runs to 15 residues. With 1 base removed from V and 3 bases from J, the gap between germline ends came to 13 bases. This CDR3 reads CASSLAVGSGYEQYF. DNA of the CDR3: TGTGCCAGCAGCTTAGCCGTCGGGAGCGGCTACGAGCAGTACTTC.

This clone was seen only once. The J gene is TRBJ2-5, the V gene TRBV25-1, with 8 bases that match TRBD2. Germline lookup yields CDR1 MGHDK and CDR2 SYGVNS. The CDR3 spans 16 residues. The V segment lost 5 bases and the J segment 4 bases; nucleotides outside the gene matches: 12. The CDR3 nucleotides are TGTGCCAGCAGTAGGGCCTACGGCGGGGGGCCAGAGACCCAGTACTTC. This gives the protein CASSRAYGGGPETQYF.

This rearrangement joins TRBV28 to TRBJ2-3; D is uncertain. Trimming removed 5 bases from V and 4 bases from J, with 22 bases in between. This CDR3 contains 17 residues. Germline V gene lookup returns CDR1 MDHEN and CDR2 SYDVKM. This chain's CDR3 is CASSPHPPPGGADTQYF. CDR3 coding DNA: TGTGCCAGCAGTCCACACCCCCCACCGGGTGGCGCAGATACGCAGTATTTT.

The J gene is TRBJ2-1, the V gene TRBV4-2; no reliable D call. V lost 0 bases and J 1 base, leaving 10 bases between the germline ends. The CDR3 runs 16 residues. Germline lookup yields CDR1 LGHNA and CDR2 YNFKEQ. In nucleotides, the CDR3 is TGTGCCAGCAGCCAAGACAGGTCGCCTTCCTACAATGAGCAGTTCTTC. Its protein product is CASSQDRSPSYNEQFF.

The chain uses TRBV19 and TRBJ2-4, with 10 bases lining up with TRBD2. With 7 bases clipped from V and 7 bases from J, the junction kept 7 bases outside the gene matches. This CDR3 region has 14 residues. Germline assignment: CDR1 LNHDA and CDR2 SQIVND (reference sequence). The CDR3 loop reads CASIPAGGFNIQYF. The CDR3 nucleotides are TGTGCCAGTATTCCAGCGGGAGGGTTCAACATTCAGTACTTC. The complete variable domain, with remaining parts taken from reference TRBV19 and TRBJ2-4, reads DGGITQSPKYLFRKEGQNVTLSCEQNLNHDAMYWYRQDPGQGLRLIYYSQIVNDFQKGDIAEGYSVSREKKESFPLTVTSAQKNPTAFYLCASIPAGGFNIQYFGAGTRLSVL.

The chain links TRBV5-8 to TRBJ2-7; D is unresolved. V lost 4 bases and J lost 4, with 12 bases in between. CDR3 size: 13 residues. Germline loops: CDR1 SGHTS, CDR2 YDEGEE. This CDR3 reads CASSGKQLYEQYF. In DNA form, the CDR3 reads TGTGCCAGCAGCGGGAAACAGCTATACGAGCAGTACTTC. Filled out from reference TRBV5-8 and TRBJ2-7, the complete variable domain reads EAGVTQSPTHLIKTRGQQATLRCSPISGHTSVYWYQQALGLGLQFLLWYDEGEERNRGNFPPRFSGRQFPNYSSELNVNALELEDSALYLCASSGKQLYEQYFGPGTRLTVT.

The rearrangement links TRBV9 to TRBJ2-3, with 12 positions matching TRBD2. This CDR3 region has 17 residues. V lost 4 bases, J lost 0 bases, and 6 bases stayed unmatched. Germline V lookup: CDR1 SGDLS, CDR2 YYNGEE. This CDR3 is CASSLTSGRPSTDTQYF. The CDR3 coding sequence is TGTGCCAGCAGCTTGACTAGCGGGAGACCTAGCACAGATACGCAGTATTTT.

The chain's CDR3 is CASSGSSGGQETQYF. The CDR3 coding sequence is TGTGCCAGCAGCGGAAGTAGCGGGGGCCAAGAGACCCAGTACTTC. The chain couples TRBV7-2 to TRBJ2-5, with 9 nucleotides matching TRBD2. V shed 5 bases, J shed 1 base, and the junction held 5 bases outside the gene matches. The CDR3 has 15 residues. CDR1 and CDR2 from the germline V gene are SGHTA and FQGNSA.

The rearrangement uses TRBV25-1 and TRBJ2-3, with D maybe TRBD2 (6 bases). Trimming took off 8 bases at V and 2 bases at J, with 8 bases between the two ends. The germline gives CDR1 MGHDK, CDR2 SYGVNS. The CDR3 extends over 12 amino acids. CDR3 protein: CASGGFTDTQYF. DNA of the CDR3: TGTGCCAGCGGGGGGTTCACAGATACGCAGTATTTT.

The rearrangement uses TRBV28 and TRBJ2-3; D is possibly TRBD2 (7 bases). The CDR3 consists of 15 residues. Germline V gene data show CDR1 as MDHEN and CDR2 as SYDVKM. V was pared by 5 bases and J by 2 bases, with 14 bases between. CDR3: CASSGGAGSTDTQYF. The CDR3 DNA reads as TGTGCCAGCAGTGGGGGGGCCGGATCCACAGATACGCAGTATTTT.

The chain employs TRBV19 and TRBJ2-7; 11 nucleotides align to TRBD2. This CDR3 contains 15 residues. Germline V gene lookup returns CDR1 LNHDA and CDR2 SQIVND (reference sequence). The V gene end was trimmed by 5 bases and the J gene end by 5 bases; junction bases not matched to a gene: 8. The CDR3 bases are TGTGCCAGTAGTCTGACTAGCGGGAAGGTCGACGAGCAGTACTTC. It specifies CASSLTSGKVDEQYF. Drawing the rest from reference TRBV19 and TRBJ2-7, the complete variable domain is DGGITQSPKYLFRKEGQNVTLSCEQNLNHDAMYWYRQDPGQGLRLIYYSQIVNDFQKGDIAEGYSVSREKKESFPLTVTSAQKNPTAFYLCASSLTSGKVDEQYFGPGTRLTVT.

The CDR3 DNA reads TGTGCTAGTGGTGGACAGAATTATCAGCCCCAGCATTTT. Its protein is CASGGQNYQPQHF. V usage is TRBV12-5 and J usage is TRBJ1-5; D may be TRBD1 (6 bases). CDR1 is LGHNT, CDR2 FRNRAP, per germline. The CDR3 is 13 residues long. V lost 5 bases and J lost 5, with 10 bases in between.

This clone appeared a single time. CDR3 protein: CASRPTGQASSQYF. The CDR3 DNA follows: TGTGCCAGCAGACCTACGGGACAGGCTAGCTCCCAGTACTTC. The chain carries TRBV6-1 and TRBJ2-5, with 8 nucleotides matching TRBD1. CDR1 is MNHNS and CDR2 is SASEGT in the germline V gene. V gave up 6 bases and J gave up 9 bases; unmatched junction bases: 12. This CDR3 has 14 residues.

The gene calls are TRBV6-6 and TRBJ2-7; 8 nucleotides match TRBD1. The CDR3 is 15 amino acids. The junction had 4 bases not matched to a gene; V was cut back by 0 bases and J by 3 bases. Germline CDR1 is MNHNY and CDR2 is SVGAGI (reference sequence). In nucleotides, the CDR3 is TGTGCCAGCAGTTACTCCTCGACAGGGGACTACGAGCAGTACTTC. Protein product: CASSYSSTGDYEQYF.

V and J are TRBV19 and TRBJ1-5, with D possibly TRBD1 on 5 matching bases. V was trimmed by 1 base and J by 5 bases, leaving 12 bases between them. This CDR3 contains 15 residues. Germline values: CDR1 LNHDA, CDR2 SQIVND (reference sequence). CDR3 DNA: TGTGCCAGTAGTATAGTCGGTCAGGGATATCAGCCCCAGCATTTT. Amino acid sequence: CASSIVGQGYQPQHF.

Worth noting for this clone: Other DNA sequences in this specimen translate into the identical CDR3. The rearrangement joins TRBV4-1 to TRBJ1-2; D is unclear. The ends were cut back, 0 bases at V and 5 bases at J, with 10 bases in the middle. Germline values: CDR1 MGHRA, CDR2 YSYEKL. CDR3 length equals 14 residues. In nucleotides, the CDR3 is TGCGCCAGCAGCCAAGATCAAGGACTGTATGGCTACACCTTC. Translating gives CASSQDQGLYGYTF.

CDR3 in amino acids: CASRTDPNNSPLHF. CDR3 nucleotides: TGTGCCAGCAGAACCGACCCTAATAATTCACCCCTCCACTTT. The rearrangement joins TRBV7-2 to TRBJ1-6; D call uncertain. Germline V gene data show CDR1 as SGHTA and CDR2 as FQGNSA. Deletions cut 6 bases from V and 5 bases from J, with 11 bases between. The CDR3 is 14 residues long.

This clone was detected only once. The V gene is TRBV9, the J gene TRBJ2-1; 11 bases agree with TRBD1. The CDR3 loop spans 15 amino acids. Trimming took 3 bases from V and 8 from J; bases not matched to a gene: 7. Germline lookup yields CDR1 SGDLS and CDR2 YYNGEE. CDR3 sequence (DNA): TGTGCCAGCAGCGCCGGGACAGGGGGAGTCGATGAGCAGTTCTTC. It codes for CASSAGTGGVDEQFF. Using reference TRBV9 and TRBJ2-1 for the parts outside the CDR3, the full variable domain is DSGVTQTPKHLITATGQRVTLRCSPRSGDLSVYWYQQSLDQGLQFLIQYYNGEERAKGNILERFSAQQFPDLHSELNLSSLELGDSALYFCASSAGTGGVDEQFFGPGTRLTVL.

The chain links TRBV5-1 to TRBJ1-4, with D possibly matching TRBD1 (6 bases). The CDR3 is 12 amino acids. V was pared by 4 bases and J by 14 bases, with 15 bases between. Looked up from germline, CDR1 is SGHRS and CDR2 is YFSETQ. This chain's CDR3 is CASSQDGGGLFF. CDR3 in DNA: TGCGCCAGCAGCCAGGATGGGGGCGGGCTGTTTTTT.

In nucleotides, the CDR3 is TGTGCCAGCAGCTTAGCCGGCGATTCACCCCTCCACTTT. Residues: CASSLAGDSPLHF. The gene calls are TRBV7-8 and TRBJ1-6; D is unresolved. Germline V CDR1 and CDR2: SGHVS, FQNEAQ. Between the trimmed V and J ends, which lost 0 bases and 8 bases, there was a span of 5 bases. There are 13 residues in the CDR3.

CDR3 protein: CSVQVAGANLYF. CDR3 in DNA: TGCAGCGTCCAAGTGGCCGGGGCTAATCTGTACTTC. J is TRBJ2-5 and V is TRBV29-1; D tentatively fits TRBD1 or TRBD2 (5 bases each). Germline V CDR1 and CDR2: SQVTM, ANQGSEA. Deletions cut 6 bases from V and 13 bases from J, with 21 bases between. The CDR3 spans 12 residues.

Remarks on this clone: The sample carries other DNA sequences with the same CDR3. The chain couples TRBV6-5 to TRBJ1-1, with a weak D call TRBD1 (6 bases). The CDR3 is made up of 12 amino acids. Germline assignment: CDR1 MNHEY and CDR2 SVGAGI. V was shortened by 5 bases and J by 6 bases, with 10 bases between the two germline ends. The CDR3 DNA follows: TGTGCCAGCAGTCGGGGGGGGCCTGAAGCTTTCTTT. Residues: CASSRGGPEAFF.